Presented here are 3 T cell receptor beta chains from one specimen sequenced in a study of Ad26.COV2.S vaccination and SARS-CoV-2 variants. Sequenced by immunoSEQ multiplex PCR; TCRdb stores in-frame clones only, minus some. This table has around 300,000 clones, roughly 89% appearing once. Treatment described: some 20 received Ad26.COV2.S at low or high dose, single or two shots; roughly five received placebo; per-sample allocation not given. The study sampled participants on day 63 after the first vaccine or placebo injection. Sequenced here: peripheral blood, sampled in a trial of Ad26.COV2.S vaccine versus placebo. The source of these receptors is a person between 18 and 65 years old who received the Ad26.COV2.S COVID-19 vaccine or a placebo.

The chain is built from TRBV25-1 and TRBJ2-7; 9 positions agree with TRBD1. This CDR3 contains 13 residues. The V and J ends lost 3 bases and 5 bases, in that order; junction bases with no gene match: 2. CDR1 is MGHDK, CDR2 SYGVNS, per germline. CDR3 residues: CASSDYRGHEQYF. The CDR3, as DNA: TGTGCCAGCAGTGACTACAGGGGGCACGAGCAGTACTTC.

This clone came up once. This chain uses TRBV7-8 with TRBJ2-7, with 11 bases lining up with TRBD2. V lost 4 bases, J lost 3 bases, and 8 bases stayed unmatched. The germline CDR1 and CDR2 sequences are SGHVS and FQNEAQ. The CDR3 is 16 residues long. The CDR3 coding sequence is TGTGCCAGCAGCTCTCAGGGACTAGCGGTCCTCTACGAGCAGTACTTC. Encoded protein: CASSSQGLAVLYEQYF. The whole variable domain, remainder taken from reference TRBV7-8 and TRBJ2-7, is GAGVSQSPRYKVAKRGQDVALRCDPISGHVSLFWYQQALGQGPEFLTYFQNEAQLDKSGLPSDRFFAERPEGSVSTLKIQRTQQEDSAVYLCASSSQGLAVLYEQYFGPGTRLTVT.

This chain links TRBV5-1 with TRBJ2-1; D uncertain. V was trimmed by 1 base and J by 7 bases, leaving 15 bases between them. The germline V gene encodes CDR1 SGHRS and CDR2 YFSETQ. CDR3 length: 15 amino acids. As DNA, the CDR3 is TGCGCCAGCAGCTTGCAGTGGGCTTCGCGGAATGAGCAGTTCTTC. This sequence encodes CASSLQWASRNEQFF. Looking up the rest from reference TRBV5-1 and TRBJ2-1 gives the full variable domain: KAGVTQTPRYLIKTRGQQVTLSCSPISGHRSVSWYQQTPGQGLQFLFEYFSETQRNKGNFPGRFSGRQFSNSRSEMNVSTLELGDSALYLCASSLQWASRNEQFFGPGTRLTVL.